This TCR beta chain emerged from a study of Graves' ophthalmopathy and Graves' hyperthyroidism. As regards this clonotype: The antigen is undetermined.

Study-wide results and caveats: The blood repertoire also included most expanded thyroid clonotypes above 0.001 frequency.

CDR3 regions of TCR beta were amplified from RNA transcripts. First-round RT-PCR with HTBI primers preceded a second-round multiplex PCR. One entry per CDR3 protein results from TCRdb running MiXCR on the multiplex PCR reads. The top ten hold roughly 45% of the sample, which has 230,000 or so distinct CDR3 sequences, 45% seen once. This CDR3 is built from 13 residues. The ends were cut back, 1 base at V and 2 bases at J, with 4 bases in the middle. Germline V lookup: CDR1 SGHTS, CDR2 YDEGEE. The source material was peripheral blood. This chain links TRBV5-8 with TRBJ1-5; no reliable D call. The receptor's source is an adult man with Graves' ophthalmopathy. For the CDR3, the DNA is TGTGCCAGCAGCTTGACTCGCAATCAGCCCCAGCATTTT. Translation gives CASSLTRNQPQHF. Complete variable domain (other parts from reference TRBV5-8 and TRBJ1-5): EAGVTQSPTHLIKTRGQQATLRCSPISGHTSVYWYQQALGLGLQFLLWYDEGEERNRGNFPPRFSGRQFPNYSSELNVNALELEDSALYLCASSLTRNQPQHFGDGTRLSIL.